The clone carrying this T cell receptor beta chain appeared a single time. These data come from a study of blood T cell repertoires in COVID-19. Study background: Both acute and convalescent COVID-19 samples were obtained from the United States, Italy and Spain. The analysed material was cDNA or gDNA that came from T cells, B-cell-depleted T cells, or PBMCs.

Using immunoSEQ multiplex PCR, the repertoire was profiled, and TCRdb retains in-frame clones only, with some absent. The table has roughly 480,000 clones, roughly nine tenths seen once. The CDR3 loop spans 13 amino acids. The V end was cut by 5 bases, the J end by 3 bases, with 9 bases between. Sequencing was carried out using peripheral blood. The rearrangement links TRBV12-3 or TRBV12-4 to TRBJ2-3, with D possibly being TRBD1 (6 bases). The clonotype originates from a young man with COVID-19, enrolled during active disease. DNA for the CDR3: TGTGCCAGCAGTCCGGGGACAACAGATACGCAGTATTTT. Its protein is CASSPGTTDTQYF.